Below, one T cell receptor beta chain is given with its context. Grouping used clinical history reported by participants in a survey and questionnaire. Trimming removed 4 bases from V and 1 base from J, with 20 bases in between. The germline CDR1 and CDR2 sequences are SGHDT and YYEEEE. The CDR3 has 17 amino acids. This sample is part of a study of blood T cell repertoires in COVID-19. Across the whole study: T cells, B-cell-depleted T cells, or PBMCs supplied cDNA or gDNA.

Study processing details: Counts of nucleated cells, estimated from reference gene primer amplification, were obtained. Using immunoSEQ multiplex PCR, the repertoire was profiled, and TCRdb retains in-frame clones only, with some absent. For V, J and clone size, that table is used; D and trimming come from the DNA. Of approximately 200,000 clones in the sample, more than 80% were seen once. The TCR originated in a man aged 25 to 40 who had recovered from COVID-19. The chain employs TRBV5-6 and TRBJ2-5, with a tentative D call TRBD2 (5 bases). Specimen: PBMCs or T cells enriched from blood (not recorded which). CDR3 amino acids: CASSAPSGKRSQETQYF. Here the CDR3 DNA reads TGTGCCAGCAGCGCCCCTTCGGGGAAGAGATCCCAAGAGACCCAGTACTTC.